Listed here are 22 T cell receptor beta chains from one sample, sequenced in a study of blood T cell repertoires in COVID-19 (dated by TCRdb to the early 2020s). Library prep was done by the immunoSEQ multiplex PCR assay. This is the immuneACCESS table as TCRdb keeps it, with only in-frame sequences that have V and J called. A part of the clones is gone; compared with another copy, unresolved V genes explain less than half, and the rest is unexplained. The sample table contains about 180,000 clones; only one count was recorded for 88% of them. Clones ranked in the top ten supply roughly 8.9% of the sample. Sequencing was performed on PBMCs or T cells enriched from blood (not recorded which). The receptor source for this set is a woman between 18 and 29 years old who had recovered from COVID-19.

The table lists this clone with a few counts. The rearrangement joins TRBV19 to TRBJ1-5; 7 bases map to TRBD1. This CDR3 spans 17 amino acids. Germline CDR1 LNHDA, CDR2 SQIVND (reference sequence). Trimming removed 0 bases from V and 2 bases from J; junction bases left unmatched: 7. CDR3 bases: TGTGCCAGTAGTATAGACGGACAGGAGACCCGCAATCAGCCCCAGCATTTT. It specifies CASSIDGQETRNQPQHF.

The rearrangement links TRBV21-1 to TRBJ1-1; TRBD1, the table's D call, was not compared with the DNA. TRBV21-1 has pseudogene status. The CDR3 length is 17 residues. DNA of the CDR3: TGTGCCAGCAGCAATACCCGCCTGGGGCCTGACAGTAGAGAAGCTTTCTTT. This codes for CASSNTRLGPDSREAFF.

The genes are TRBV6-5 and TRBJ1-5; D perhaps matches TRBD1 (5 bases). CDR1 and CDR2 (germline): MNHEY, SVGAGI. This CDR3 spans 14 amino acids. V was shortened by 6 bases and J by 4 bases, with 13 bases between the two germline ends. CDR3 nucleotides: TGTGCCAGCAGCGCCACGGGGGGTAATCAGCCCCAGCATTTT. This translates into CASSATGGNQPQHF.

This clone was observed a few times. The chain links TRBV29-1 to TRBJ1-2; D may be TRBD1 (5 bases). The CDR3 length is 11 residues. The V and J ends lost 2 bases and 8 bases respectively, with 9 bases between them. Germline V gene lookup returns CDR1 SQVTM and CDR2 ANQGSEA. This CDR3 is CSVEQGEGYTF. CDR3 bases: TGCAGCGTTGAACAGGGCGAAGGCTACACCTTC.

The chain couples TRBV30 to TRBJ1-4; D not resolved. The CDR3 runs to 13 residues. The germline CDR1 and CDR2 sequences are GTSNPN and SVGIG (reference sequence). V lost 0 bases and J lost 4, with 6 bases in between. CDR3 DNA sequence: TGTGCCTGGAGTGTACAGCTTAATGAAAAACTGTTTTTT. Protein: CAWSVQLNEKLFF.

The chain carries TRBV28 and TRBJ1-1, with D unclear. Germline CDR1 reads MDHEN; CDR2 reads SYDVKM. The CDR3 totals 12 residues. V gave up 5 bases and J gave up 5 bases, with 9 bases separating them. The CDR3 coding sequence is TGTGCCAGCAGTGAATCGGGGACTGAAGCTTTCTTT. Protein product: CASSESGTEAFF.

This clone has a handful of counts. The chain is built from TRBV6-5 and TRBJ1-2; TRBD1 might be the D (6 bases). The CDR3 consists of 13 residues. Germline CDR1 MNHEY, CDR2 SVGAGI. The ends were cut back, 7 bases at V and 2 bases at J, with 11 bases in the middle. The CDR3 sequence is CASTGHQNYGYTF. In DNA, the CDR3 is TGTGCCAGCACGGGACACCAAAACTATGGCTACACCTTC.

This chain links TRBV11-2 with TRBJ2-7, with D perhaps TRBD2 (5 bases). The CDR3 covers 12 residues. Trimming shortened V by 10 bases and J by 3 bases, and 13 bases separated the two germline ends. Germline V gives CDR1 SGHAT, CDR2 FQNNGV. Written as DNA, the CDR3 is TGTGCCACAGGAGGTAGCGTCTACGAGCAGTACTTC. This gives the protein CATGGSVYEQYF. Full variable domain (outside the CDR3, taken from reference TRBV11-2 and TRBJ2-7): EAGVAQSPRYKIIEKRQSVAFWCNPISGHATLYWYQQILGQGPKLLIQFQNNGVVDDSQLPKDRFSAERLKGVDSTLKIQPAKLEDSAVYLCATGGSVYEQYFGPGTRLTVT.

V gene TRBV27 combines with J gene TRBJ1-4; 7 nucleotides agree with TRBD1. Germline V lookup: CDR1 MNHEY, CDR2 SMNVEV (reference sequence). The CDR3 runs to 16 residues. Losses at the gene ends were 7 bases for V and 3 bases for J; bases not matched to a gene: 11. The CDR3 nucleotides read TGTGCCAGCATAACGGGACAGCCGGTAGCTAATGAAAAACTGTTTTTT. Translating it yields CASITGQPVANEKLFF.

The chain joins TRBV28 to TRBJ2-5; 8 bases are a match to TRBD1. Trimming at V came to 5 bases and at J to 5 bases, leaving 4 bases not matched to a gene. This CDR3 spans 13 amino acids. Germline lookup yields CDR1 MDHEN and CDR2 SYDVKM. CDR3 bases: TGTGCCAGCAGTATCGACAGGGGCGAGACCCAGTACTTC. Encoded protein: CASSIDRGETQYF. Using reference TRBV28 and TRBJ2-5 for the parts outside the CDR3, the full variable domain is DVKVTQSSRYLVKRTGEKVFLECVQDMDHENMFWYRQDPGLGLRLIYFSYDVKMKEKGDIPEGYSVSREKKERFSLILESASTNQTSMYLCASSIDRGETQYFGPGTRLLVL.

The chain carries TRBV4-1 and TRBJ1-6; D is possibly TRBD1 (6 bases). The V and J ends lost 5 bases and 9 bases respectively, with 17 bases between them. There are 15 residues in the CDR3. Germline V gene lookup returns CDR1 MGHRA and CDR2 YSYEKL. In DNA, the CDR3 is TGCGCCAGCAGCGCACTTACCCAGGGGTCTTCACCCCTCCACTTT. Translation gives CASSALTQGSSPLHF.

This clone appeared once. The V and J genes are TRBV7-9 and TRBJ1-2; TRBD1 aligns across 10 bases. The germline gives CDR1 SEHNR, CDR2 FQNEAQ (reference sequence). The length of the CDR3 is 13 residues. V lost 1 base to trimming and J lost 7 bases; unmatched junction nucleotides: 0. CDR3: CASSLGQGAGYTF. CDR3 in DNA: TGTGCCAGCAGCTTAGGACAGGGGGCTGGCTACACCTTC.

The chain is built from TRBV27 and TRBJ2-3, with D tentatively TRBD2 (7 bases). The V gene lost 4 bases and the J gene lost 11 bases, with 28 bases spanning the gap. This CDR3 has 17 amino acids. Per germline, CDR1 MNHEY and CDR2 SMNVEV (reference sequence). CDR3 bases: TGTGCCAGCAGTTATTACCCACAGGGAGGGGTCACCGGGGTGCAGTATTTT. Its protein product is CASSYYPQGGVTGVQYF.

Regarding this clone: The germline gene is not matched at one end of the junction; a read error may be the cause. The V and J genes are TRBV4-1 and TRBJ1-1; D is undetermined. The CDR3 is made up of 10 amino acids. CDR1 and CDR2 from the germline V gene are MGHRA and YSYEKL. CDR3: CASSQDAIFF. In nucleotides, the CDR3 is TGCGCCAGCAGCCAAGATGCGATCTTTTTT.

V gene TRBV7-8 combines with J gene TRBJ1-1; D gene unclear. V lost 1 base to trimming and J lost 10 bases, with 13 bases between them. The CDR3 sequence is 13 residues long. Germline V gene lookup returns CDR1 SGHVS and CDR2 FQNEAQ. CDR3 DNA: TGTGCCAGCAGCTTAGAAGGAGGGCGAGGAGCTTTCTTT. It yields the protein CASSLEGGRGAFF. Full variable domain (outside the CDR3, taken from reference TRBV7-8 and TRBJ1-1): GAGVSQSPRYKVAKRGQDVALRCDPISGHVSLFWYQQALGQGPEFLTYFQNEAQLDKSGLPSDRFFAERPEGSVSTLKIQRTQQEDSAVYLCASSLEGGRGAFFGQGTRLTVV.

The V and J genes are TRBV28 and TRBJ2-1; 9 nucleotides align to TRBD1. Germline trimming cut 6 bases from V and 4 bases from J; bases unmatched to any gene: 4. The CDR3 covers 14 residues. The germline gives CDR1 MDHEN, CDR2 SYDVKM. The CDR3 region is CASSQGTGYNEQFF. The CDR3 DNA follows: TGTGCCAGCAGCCAGGGGACAGGGTACAATGAGCAGTTCTTC.

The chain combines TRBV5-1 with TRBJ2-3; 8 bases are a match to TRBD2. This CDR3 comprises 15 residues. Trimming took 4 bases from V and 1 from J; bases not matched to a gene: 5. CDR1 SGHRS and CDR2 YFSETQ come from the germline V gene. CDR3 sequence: CASSHSGEGTDTQYF. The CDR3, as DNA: TGCGCCAGCAGCCATAGCGGGGAGGGCACAGATACGCAGTATTTT.

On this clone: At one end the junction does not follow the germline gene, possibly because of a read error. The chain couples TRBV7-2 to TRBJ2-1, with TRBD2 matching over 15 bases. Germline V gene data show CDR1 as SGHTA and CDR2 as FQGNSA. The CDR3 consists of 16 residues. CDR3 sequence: CASSLAGLAGGNEQLF. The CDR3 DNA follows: TGTGCCAGCAGCTTAGCCGGACTAGCGGGGGGGAATGAGCAGCTCTTC.

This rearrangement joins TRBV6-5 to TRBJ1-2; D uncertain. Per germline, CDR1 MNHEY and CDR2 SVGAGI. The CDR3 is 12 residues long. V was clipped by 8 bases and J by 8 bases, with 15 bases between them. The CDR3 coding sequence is TGTGCCAGCGAAAGAACGCAGGAAGGCTACACCTTC. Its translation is CASERTQEGYTF.

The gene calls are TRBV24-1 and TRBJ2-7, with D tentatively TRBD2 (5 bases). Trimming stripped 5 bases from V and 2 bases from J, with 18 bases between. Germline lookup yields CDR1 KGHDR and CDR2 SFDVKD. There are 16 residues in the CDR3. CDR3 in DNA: TGTGCCACCAGTGGCGCCGGGGAACAACCACCCTACGAGCAGTACTTC. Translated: CATSGAGEQPPYEQYF.

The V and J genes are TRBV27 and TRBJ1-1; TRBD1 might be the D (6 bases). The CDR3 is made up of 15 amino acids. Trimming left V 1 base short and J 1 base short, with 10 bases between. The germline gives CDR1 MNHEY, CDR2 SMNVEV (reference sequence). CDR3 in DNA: TGTGCCAGCAGTTTATGGGGGCCGCAGAACACTGAAGCTTTCTTT. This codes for CASSLWGPQNTEAFF.

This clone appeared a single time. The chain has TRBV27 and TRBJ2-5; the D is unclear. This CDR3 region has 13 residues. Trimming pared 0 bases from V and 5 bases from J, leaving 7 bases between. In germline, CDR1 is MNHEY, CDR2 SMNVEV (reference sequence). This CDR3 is CASSLSARETQYF. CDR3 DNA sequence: TGTGCCAGCAGTTTATCCGCGAGGGAGACCCAGTACTTC.